This TCR beta chain was documented in a study of T cells in Graves' hyperthyroidism and ophthalmopathy. Study-wide findings and caveats: Most clonotypes expanded in thyroid above 0.001 were likewise present in blood.

In regard to this clonotype: Its specificity is unknown.

The source material, RNA transcripts, was used to amplify TCR beta CDR3 regions. HTBI primers were the set used in a first-round RT-PCR of the TCR CDR3. TCRdb recomputed calls from the multiplex PCR reads with MiXCR, one row per CDR3 protein. The table shows under 350,000 distinct CDR3 sequences, with over 20% occurring only once. Pregnant or lactating patients were excluded, as were those with uncontrolled infection or other autoimmune disease. Each diagnosis drew on symptoms, thyroxine, TRAb, thyroid ultrasound and orbital computed tomography findings. PBMCs were sourced from more than 9 ml fresh peripheral blood. The material sequenced was blood. The clonotype was recovered from a woman aged 50 to 65 with Graves' hyperthyroidism.

The chain's CDR3 is CASLASGGDTGELFF. The DNA of the CDR3 is TGTGCCAGCCTCGCTAGCGGGGGGGACACCGGGGAGCTGTTTTTT. This chain connects TRBV10-3 to TRBJ2-2; 12 positions agree with TRBD2. Germline CDR1 ENHRY, CDR2 SYGVKD. The ends lost 10 bases at V and 3 bases at J; junction bases unmatched: 6. The CDR3 loop spans 15 amino acids.